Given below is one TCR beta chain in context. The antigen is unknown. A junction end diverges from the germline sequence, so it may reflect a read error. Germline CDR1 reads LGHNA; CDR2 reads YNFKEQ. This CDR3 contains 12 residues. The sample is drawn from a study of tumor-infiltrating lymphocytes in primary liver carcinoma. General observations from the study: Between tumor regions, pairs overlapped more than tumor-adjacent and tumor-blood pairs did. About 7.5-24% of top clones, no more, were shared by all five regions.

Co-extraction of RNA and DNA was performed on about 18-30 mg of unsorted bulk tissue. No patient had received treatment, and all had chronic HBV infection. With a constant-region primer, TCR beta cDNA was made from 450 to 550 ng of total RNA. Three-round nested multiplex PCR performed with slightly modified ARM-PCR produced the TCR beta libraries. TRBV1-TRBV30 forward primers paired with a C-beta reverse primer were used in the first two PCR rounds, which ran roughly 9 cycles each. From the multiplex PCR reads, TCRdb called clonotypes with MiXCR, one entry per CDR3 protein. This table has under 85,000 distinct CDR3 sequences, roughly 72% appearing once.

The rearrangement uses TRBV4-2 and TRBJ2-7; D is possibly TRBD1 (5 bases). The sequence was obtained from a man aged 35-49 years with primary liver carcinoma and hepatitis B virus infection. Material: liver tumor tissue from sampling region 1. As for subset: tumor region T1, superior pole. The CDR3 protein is CPSSPDTYEEYF. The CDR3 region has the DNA TGTCCCAGCAGCCCGGACACCTACGAGGAGTACTTC.